The sequence of this TCR beta chain was determined in a study of response to subunit inactivated influenza vaccine. The CDR3 length is 15 residues. The V gene lost 6 bases and the J gene lost 4 bases, with 15 bases spanning the gap. Study conclusions and caveats: The study's authors posited that every seasonal influenza vaccination enlists few new T cells.

This clonotype was picked up a small number of times. No antigen is known for it. TCRdb recomputed calls from the RT-PCR reads with MiXCR, one row per CDR3 protein. The repertoire holds about 520,000 distinct CDR3 sequences, with approximately 7.7% as singletons. V is TRBV12-3 or TRBV12-4 and J is TRBJ2-2; D is tentatively TRBD1 or TRBD2 (6 bases each). This TCR was recovered from a man aged 50 to 75 who received an inactivated influenza vaccine. The material sequenced was PBMCs from blood, taken less than 25 months after vaccination. The CDR3 region has the DNA TGTGCCAGCAGCGAAAGAGGGGGGCCCACCGGGGAGCTGTTTTTT. Amino acids: CASSERGGPTGELFF.